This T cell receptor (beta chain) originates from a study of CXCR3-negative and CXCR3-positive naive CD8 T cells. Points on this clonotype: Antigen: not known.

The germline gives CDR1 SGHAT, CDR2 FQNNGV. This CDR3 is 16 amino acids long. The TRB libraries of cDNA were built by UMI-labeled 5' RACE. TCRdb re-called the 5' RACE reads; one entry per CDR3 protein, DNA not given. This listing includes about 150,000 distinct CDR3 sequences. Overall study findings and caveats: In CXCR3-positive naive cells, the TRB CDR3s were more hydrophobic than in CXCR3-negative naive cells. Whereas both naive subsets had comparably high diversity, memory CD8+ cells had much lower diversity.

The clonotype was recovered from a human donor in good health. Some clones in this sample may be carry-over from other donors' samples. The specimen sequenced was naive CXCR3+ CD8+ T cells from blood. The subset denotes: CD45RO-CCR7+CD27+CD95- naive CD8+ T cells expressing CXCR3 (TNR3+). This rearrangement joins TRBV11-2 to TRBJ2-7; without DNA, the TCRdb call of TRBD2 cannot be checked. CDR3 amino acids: CASSLWEGMSSYEQYF.